A selection of T cell receptor beta chains follows, all from one sample in a study of cytomegalovirus exposure and HLA in healthy donors. TCRdb keeps only in-frame clones here, not all; method: immunoSEQ multiplex PCR. The sample yields around 150,000 clones, around four fifths seen once. Sequenced input: PBMCs. Receptors were obtained from a man aged 50 or older in good health and CMV-seropositive. Both conserved end residues are part of each CDR3. Fields, in order: CDR3 DNA, CDR3 protein, clone size, J gene, V gene, D gene. The D gene is left open where the match is weak. Size is stated for part of the rows, as once, few or many counts, or as a class when the clone is expanded.

DNA: TGTGCCGGCCGGGACAGGATTTTTCTGTCTGGAAACACCATATATTTT
CDR3: CAGRDRIFLSGNTIYF
size: -
J: TRBJ1-3
V: TRBV19
D: TRBD1

DNA: TGTGCCAGCAGCTTCGGGACAGGGGGCGGGAATGAGCAGTTCTTC
CDR3: CASSFGTGGGNEQFF
size: -
J: TRBJ2-1
V: TRBV7-7
D: TRBD1

DNA: TGTGCCAGCAGCGGACCAGGGGAAGAGACCCAGTACTTC
CDR3: CASSGPGEETQYF
size: -
J: TRBJ2-5
V: TRBV9
D: -

DNA: TGTGCCAGCAGTCAGGACTCACCCGGCGGTGAGCAGTTCTTC
CDR3: CASSQDSPGGEQFF
size: once
J: TRBJ2-1
V: TRBV27
D: -

DNA: TGTGCCAGCGCCTTGGTCAGAAATAGCAATCAGCCCCAGCATTTT
CDR3: CASALVRNSNQPQHF
size: -
J: TRBJ1-5
V: TRBV6-1
D: -

DNA: TGTGCCAGCAGATCGACAACTCAATTTCAAGAGACCCAGTACTTC
CDR3: CASRSTTQFQETQYF
size: -
J: TRBJ2-5
V: TRBV28
D: -

DNA: TGTGCCAGTAGTGACCGAGGCAACTATGGCTACACCTTC
CDR3: CASSDRGNYGYTF
size: -
J: TRBJ1-2
V: TRBV19
D: -

DNA: TGTGCCAGCAGCAACGAGGGTTCGGGGTCTGGAAACACCATATATTTT
CDR3: CASSNEGSGSGNTIYF
size: -
J: TRBJ1-3
V: TRBV6-6
D: -

DNA: TGTGCCAGCAGCGTAGGAGGGCGGACCCCCTATGGCTACACCTTC
CDR3: CASSVGGRTPYGYTF
size: -
J: TRBJ1-2
V: TRBV9
D: -

DNA: TGTGCCAGCAGCTCCCGACTCTACGCCTCTGGAAACACCATATATTTT
CDR3: CASSSRLYASGNTIYF
size: -
J: TRBJ1-3
V: TRBV7-8
D: -

DNA: TGTGCCAGCAGCTTGGCTAGCATGGCCGAGCAGTACTTC
CDR3: CASSLASMAEQYF
size: -
J: TRBJ2-7
V: TRBV5-8
D: -

DNA: TGTGCCAGCAGCTTTTCGCACAGCTCTGGAAACACCATATATTTT
CDR3: CASSFSHSSGNTIYF
size: -
J: TRBJ1-3
V: TRBV5-6
D: -

DNA: TGTGCCAGCAGCCAGGCCGGGGGCTACGAGCAGTACTTC
CDR3: CASSQAGGYEQYF
size: -
J: TRBJ2-7
V: TRBV7-3
D: -

DNA: TGTGCCAGCACCAGACAGGGGCTTAATGAAAAACTGTTTTTT
CDR3: CASTRQGLNEKLFF
size: -
J: TRBJ1-4
V: TRBV2
D: TRBD1

DNA: TGCGCCAGCAGGGAACAGCAGTACAGGGACACCATATATTTT
CDR3: CASREQQYRDTIYF
size: -
J: TRBJ1-3
V: TRBV10-2
D: -

DNA: TGTGCCAGCAGCCCCTTTCGGGGGGCACAGGGGGGTTTCTACGAGCAGTACTTC
CDR3: CASSPFRGAQGGFYEQYF
size: -
J: TRBJ2-7
V: TRBV7-8
D: -

DNA: TGTGCCAGCTCTCAGGACAGGGCGCAAGAGACCCAGTACTTC
CDR3: CASSQDRAQETQYF
size: -
J: TRBJ2-5
V: TRBV18
D: TRBD1

DNA: TGTGCCAGCAGAACAGGGGGCGACGGCTACACCTTC
CDR3: CASRTGGDGYTF
size: once
J: TRBJ1-2
V: TRBV6-5
D: TRBD1

DNA: TGTGCCGGAAGAACAGGGGGCGCAACTAATGAAAAACTGTTTTTT
CDR3: CAGRTGGATNEKLFF
size: -
J: TRBJ1-4
V: TRBV6-1
D: TRBD1

DNA: TGTGCCAGCAGCTCGGACAGGACTTACTACGAGCAGTACTTC
CDR3: CASSSDRTYYEQYF
size: -
J: TRBJ2-7
V: TRBV5-4
D: TRBD1

DNA: TGTGCCAGCAGCGTTCTAGAGGACTATTTCCAAGAGACCCAGTACTTC
CDR3: CASSVLEDYFQETQYF
size: -
J: TRBJ2-5
V: TRBV5-4
D: -

DNA: TGTGCCAGCAGTTCGGCCGGGACAGGGGTTGACACTGAAGCTTTCTTT
CDR3: CASSSAGTGVDTEAFF
size: once
J: TRBJ1-1
V: TRBV7-2
D: TRBD1

DNA: TGTGCCAGCAGTTCGGAGGGGTCCTACTACGAGCAGTACTTC
CDR3: CASSSEGSYYEQYF
size: once
J: TRBJ2-7
V: TRBV6-1
D: -

DNA: TGCGCCAGCAGCTTGGCAGGGAGGGCCAACTATGGCTACACCTTC
CDR3: CASSLAGRANYGYTF
size: -
J: TRBJ1-2
V: TRBV5-1
D: -

DNA: TGCGCCAGCAGCCAAGGGCAGGGGATATACGAGCAGTACTTC
CDR3: CASSQGQGIYEQYF
size: -
J: TRBJ2-7
V: TRBV4-1
D: -

DNA: TGTTCCAGCAGCTTACGTAGGCAGGGGTCCTACGAGCAGTACTTC
CDR3: CSSSLRRQGSYEQYF
size: -
J: TRBJ2-7
V: TRBV7-9
D: -

DNA: TGTGCCAGCAGTGAAGCGCGGGGGACTAGCGGGAGGATCGATGAGCAGTTCTTC
CDR3: CASSEARGTSGRIDEQFF
size: -
J: TRBJ2-1
V: TRBV2
D: TRBD2

DNA: TGTGCCAGCAGCTTGAGTAGCGGGAGGTATGGGGCGACCCAGTACTTC
CDR3: CASSLSSGRYGATQYF
size: once
J: TRBJ2-5
V: TRBV5-6
D: TRBD2

DNA: TGTGCCAGCAGGGACACCGCGAACACCGGGGAGCTGTTTTTT
CDR3: CASRDTANTGELFF
size: few
J: TRBJ2-2
V: TRBV5-4
D: -

DNA: TGTGCCAGCAGCCTCAGCTCCTACGAGCAGTACTTC
CDR3: CASSLSSYEQYF
size: once
J: TRBJ2-7
V: TRBV7-2
D: -

DNA: TGTGCCAGCAGCTTATCCCAGGGGAGCTATGGCTACACCTTC
CDR3: CASSLSQGSYGYTF
size: -
J: TRBJ1-2
V: TRBV11-2
D: -

DNA: TGTGCCAGCAGCTTTGGGTCAGGAGGGGGCGGGGAGCAGTACTTC
CDR3: CASSFGSGGGGEQYF
size: -
J: TRBJ2-7
V: TRBV5-4
D: -

DNA: TGTGCCAGCAGCTTAACCACCCGGGACAGGCAGCAGGTGCCCCTCCACTTT
CDR3: CASSLTTRDRQQVPLHF
size: -
J: TRBJ1-6
V: TRBV7-3
D: TRBD1

DNA: TGTGCCAGCAGCCCTGAACGGTTCGGGAGTAGGAGGGACACTGAAGCTTTCTTT
CDR3: CASSPERFGSRRDTEAFF
size: -
J: TRBJ1-1
V: TRBV2
D: -

DNA: TGCAGTGCTCACAGGGATTCACCCCTCCACTTT
CDR3: CSAHRDSPLHF
size: few
J: TRBJ1-6
V: TRBV20-1
D: -

DNA: TGTGCCAGCAGTTTCCGGGGACTCTCTGGAAACACCATATATTTT
CDR3: CASSFRGLSGNTIYF
size: once
J: TRBJ1-3
V: TRBV6-5
D: -

DNA: TGTGCCTGGAGTGTCGGGTTGACCTCTGGAAACACCATATATTTT
CDR3: CAWSVGLTSGNTIYF
size: -
J: TRBJ1-3
V: TRBV30
D: -

DNA: TGTGCCACCCCGATTGGCGGTTCCGCCTACGAGCAGTACTTC
CDR3: CATPIGGSAYEQYF
size: -
J: TRBJ2-7
V: TRBV6-5
D: -

DNA: TGTGCCTGGAGCCCGCCCTTCTATACAGGGGGACATGGCTACACCTTC
CDR3: CAWSPPFYTGGHGYTF
size: -
J: TRBJ1-2
V: TRBV30
D: TRBD1

DNA: TGTGCCAGCAGTTACGGGAACAGGGGATACGAGCAGTACTTC
CDR3: CASSYGNRGYEQYF
size: -
J: TRBJ2-7
V: TRBV6-5
D: TRBD1

DNA: TGTGCCAGCAACCCGGGGGTACAAGAGACCCAGTACTTC
CDR3: CASNPGVQETQYF
size: once
J: TRBJ2-5
V: TRBV6-1
D: -

DNA: TGCGCCAGCAGCTTGACCCCGGGACAGGGGAAAAATGAGCAGTTCTTC
CDR3: CASSLTPGQGKNEQFF
size: -
J: TRBJ2-1
V: TRBV5-1
D: TRBD1